This T cell receptor (beta chain) was captured in a study of CD8 T cells in ankylosing spondylitis. A word on this clonotype: Its antigen is undetermined.

Preparation of TCR beta libraries was done by quantitative 5'-RACE with molecular barcodes. TCRdb called the 5' RACE reads again in MiXCR, with one record for every CDR3 protein. The table records 700,000 to 850,000 distinct CDR3 sequences, approximately 12% of them present only once. This CDR3 comprises 13 residues. The germline V and J ends were trimmed by 5 bases and 8 bases, with 13 bases remaining between them. From germline, CDR1 is MNHEY and CDR2 SVGEGT. Study outcomes and limitations: A motif of roughly 8 highly homologous TCR beta variants was seen as apparently characteristic of ankylosing spondylitis blood.

This rearrangement joins TRBV6-2 or TRBV6-3 to TRBJ2-4; the D is unclear. The sequenced sample was blood, either unsorted or a sorted T cell fraction (not recorded which). This sequence originates from a male donor with ankylosing spondylitis. The CDR3 region has the DNA TGTGCCAGCAGTCGCCCACAACTTGACATTCAGTACTTC. It codes for CASSRPQLDIQYF.